This T cell receptor (beta chain) was recorded in a study of Graves' ophthalmopathy and Graves' hyperthyroidism. Ophthalmopathy donors showed moderate-to-severe activity, CAS ≥3, NOSPECS ≥4 and a duration under 3 months. Serum thyroxine and TRAb, along with clinical symptoms, thyroid ultrasound and orbital computed tomography, were what diagnosis relied on. The PBMCs used were ones drawn from about 9.3 ml of fresh peripheral blood. Study-wide results and limits: Thyroid clonotypes that were expanded above 0.001 frequency mostly also appeared in blood.

There are a few counts of this clonotype. The antigen is not known. CDR3 regions of TCR beta were amplified from RNA transcripts. HTBI primers served in a first-round RT-PCR, which a second-round multiplex PCR followed. TCRdb reanalysed the multiplex PCR reads using MiXCR and keeps one entry per CDR3 protein. The sample includes 650,000 to 900,000 distinct CDR3 sequences, around 40% of them seen just once. This sequence originates from an adult man with Graves' ophthalmopathy. Sequences were obtained from peripheral blood.

CDR3 in DNA: TGTGCCAGCAGCCAAGATCCGGGTGGCTACTATGGCTACACCTTC. Translating gives CASSQDPGGYYGYTF. This chain connects TRBV4-2 to TRBJ1-2; D is ambiguous. The CDR3 runs 15 residues. Trimming removed 0 bases from V and 3 bases from J, with 11 bases in between. Germline V gene sequence: CDR1 LGHNA, CDR2 YNFKEQ.